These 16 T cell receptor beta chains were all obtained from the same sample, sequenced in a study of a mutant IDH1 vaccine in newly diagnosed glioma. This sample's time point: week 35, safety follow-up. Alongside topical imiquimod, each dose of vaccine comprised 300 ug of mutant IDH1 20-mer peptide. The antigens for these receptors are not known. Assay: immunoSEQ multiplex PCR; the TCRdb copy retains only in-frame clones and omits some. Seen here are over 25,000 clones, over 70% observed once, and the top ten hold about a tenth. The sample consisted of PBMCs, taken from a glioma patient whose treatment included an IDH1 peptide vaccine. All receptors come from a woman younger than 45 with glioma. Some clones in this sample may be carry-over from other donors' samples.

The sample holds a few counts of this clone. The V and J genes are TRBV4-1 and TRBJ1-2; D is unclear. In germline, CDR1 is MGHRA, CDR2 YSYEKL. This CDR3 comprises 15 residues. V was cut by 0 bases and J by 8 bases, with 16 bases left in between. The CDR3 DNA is TGCGCCAGCAGCCAAGATGGGAACGGGGTTAGGGGCTACACCTTC. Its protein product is CASSQDGNGVRGYTF.

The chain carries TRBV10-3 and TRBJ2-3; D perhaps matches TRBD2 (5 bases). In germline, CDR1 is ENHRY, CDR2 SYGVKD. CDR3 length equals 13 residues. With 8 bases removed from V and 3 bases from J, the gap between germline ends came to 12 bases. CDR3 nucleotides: TGTGCCATCGCAGGTAGAGGGACAGATACGCAGTATTTT. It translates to CAIAGRGTDTQYF.

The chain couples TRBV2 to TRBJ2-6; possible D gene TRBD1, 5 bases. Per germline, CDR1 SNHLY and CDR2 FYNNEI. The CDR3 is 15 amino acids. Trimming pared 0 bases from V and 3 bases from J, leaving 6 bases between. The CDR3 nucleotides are TGTGCCAGCAGTGAAGCGACAGATGGGGCCAACGTCCTGACTTTC. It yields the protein CASSEATDGANVLTF.

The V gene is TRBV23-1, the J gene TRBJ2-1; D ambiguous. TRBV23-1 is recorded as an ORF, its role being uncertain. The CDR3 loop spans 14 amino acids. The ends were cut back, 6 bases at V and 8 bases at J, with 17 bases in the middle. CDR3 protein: CASSPPQARHEQFF. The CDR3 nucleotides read TGCGCCAGCAGCCCACCACAAGCGAGGCATGAGCAGTTCTTC.

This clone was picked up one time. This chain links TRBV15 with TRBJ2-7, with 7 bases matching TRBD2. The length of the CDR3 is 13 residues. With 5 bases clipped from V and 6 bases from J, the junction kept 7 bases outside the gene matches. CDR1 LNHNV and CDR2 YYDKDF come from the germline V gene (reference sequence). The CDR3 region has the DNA TGTGCCACCAGCCGCGGGAGTTTCTCCGAGCAGTACTTC. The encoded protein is CATSRGSFSEQYF.

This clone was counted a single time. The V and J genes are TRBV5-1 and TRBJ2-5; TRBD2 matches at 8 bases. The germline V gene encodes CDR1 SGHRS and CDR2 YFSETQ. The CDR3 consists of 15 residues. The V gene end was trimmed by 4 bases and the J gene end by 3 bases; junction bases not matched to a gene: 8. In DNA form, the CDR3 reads TGCGCCAGCAGCCTGACTAGCGCTCGAGAAGAGACCCAGTACTTC. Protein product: CASSLTSAREETQYF. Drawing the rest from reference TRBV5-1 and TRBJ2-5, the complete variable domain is KAGVTQTPRYLIKTRGQQVTLSCSPISGHRSVSWYQQTPGQGLQFLFEYFSETQRNKGNFPGRFSGRQFSNSRSEMNVSTLELGDSALYLCASSLTSAREETQYFGPGTRLLVL.

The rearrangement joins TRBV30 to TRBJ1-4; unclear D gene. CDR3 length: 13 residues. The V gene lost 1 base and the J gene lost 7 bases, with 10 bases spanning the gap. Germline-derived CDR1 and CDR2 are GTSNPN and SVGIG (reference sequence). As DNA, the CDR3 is TGTGCCTGGAGTGCTGGGAGCCGTGAAAAACTGTTTTTT. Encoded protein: CAWSAGSREKLFF.

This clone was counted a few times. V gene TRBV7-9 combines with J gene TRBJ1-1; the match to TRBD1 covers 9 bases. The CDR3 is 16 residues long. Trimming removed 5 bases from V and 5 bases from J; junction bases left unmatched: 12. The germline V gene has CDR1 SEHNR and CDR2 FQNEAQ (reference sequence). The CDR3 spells CASSAPRGTGMTEAFF. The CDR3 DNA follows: TGTGCCAGCAGCGCGCCACGGGGGACAGGGATGACTGAAGCTTTCTTT.

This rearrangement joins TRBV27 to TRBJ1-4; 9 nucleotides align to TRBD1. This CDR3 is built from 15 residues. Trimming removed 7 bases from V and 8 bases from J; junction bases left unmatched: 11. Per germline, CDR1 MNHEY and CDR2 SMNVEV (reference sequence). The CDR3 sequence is CASTPSPTGGEKLFF. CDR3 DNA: TGTGCCAGCACCCCGAGCCCGACAGGGGGGGAAAAACTGTTTTTT. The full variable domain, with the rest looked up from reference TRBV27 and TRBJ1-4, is EAQVTQNPRYLITVTGKKLTVTCSQNMNHEYMSWYRQDPGLGLRQIYYSMNVEVTDKGDVPEGYKVSRKEKRNFPLILESPSPNQTSLYFCASTPSPTGGEKLFFGSGTQLSVL.

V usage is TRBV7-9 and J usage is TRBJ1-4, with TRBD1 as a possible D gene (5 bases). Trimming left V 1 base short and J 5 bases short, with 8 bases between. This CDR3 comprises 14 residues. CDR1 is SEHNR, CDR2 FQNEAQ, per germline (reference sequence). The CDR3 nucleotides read TGTGCCAGCAGCTTAGGGCGGGGGAATGAAAAACTGTTTTTT. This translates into CASSLGRGNEKLFF. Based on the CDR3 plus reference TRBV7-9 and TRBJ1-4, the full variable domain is DTGVSQNPRHKITKRGQNVTFRCDPISEHNRLYWYRQTLGQGPEFLTYFQNEAQLEKSRLLSDRFSAERPKGSFSTLEIQRTEQGDSAMYLCASSLGRGNEKLFFGSGTQLSVL.

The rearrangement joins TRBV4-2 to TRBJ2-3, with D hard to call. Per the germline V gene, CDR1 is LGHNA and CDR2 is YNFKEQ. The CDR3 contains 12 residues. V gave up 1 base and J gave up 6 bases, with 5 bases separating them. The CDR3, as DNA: TGTGCCAGCAGCCAAGGGTGGGATACGCAGTATTTT. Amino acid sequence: CASSQGWDTQYF.

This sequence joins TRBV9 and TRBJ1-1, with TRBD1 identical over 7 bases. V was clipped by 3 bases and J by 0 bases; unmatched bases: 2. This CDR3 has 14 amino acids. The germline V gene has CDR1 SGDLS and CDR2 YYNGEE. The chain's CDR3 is CASSDTGVNTEAFF. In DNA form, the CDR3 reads TGTGCCAGCAGCGATACAGGGGTGAACACTGAAGCTTTCTTT.

CDR3 in DNA: TGCAGCGTTGGTGGTAGTGGTCTAAATCAGCCCCAGCATTTT. Translated: CSVGGSGLNQPQHF. V is TRBV29-1 and J is TRBJ1-5; D call uncertain. V lost 4 bases, J lost 4 bases, and 14 bases lay in between. The CDR3 is 14 residues long. Germline V gene lookup returns CDR1 SQVTM and CDR2 ANQGSEA. Supplemented by reference TRBV29-1 and TRBJ1-5, the full variable domain reads SAVISQKPSRDICQRGTSLTIQCQVDSQVTMMFWYRQQPGQSLTLIATANQGSEATYESGFVIDKFPISRPNLTFSTLTVSNMSPEDSSIYLCSVGGSGLNQPQHFGDGTRLSIL.

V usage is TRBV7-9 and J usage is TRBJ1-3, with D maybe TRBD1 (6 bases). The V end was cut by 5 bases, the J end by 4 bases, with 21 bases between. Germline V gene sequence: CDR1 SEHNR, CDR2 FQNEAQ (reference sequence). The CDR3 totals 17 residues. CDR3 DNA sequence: TGTGCCAGCAGCGAACGCTTAGACACAGGGAGGGGAAACACCATATATTTT. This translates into CASSERLDTGRGNTIYF.

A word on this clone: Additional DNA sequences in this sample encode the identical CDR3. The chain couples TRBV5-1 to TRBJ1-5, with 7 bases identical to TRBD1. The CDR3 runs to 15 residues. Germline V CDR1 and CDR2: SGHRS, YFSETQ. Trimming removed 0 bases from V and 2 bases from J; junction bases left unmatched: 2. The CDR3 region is CASSLDTGGNQPQHF. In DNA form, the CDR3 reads TGCGCCAGCAGCTTGGACACAGGGGGCAATCAGCCCCAGCATTTT.

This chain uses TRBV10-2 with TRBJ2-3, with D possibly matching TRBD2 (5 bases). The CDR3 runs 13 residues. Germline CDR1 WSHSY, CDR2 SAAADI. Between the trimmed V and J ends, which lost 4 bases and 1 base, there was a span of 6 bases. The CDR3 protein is CASSVSGTDTQYF. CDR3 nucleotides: TGCGCCAGCAGTGTTAGCGGCACAGATACGCAGTATTTT.